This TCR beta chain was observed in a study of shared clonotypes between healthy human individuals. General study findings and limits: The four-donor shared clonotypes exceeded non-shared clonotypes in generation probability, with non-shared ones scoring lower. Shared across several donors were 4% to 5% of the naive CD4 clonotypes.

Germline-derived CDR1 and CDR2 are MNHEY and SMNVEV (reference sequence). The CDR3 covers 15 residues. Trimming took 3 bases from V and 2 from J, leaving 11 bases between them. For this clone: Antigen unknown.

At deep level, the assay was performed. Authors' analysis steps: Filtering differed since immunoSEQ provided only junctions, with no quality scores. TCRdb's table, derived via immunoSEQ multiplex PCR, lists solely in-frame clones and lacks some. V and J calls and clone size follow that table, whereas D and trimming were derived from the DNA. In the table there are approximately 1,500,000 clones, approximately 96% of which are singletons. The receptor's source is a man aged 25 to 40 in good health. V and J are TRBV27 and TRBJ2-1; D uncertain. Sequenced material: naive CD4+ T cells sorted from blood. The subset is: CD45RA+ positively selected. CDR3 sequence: CASSLVPGPYNEQFF. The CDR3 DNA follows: TGTGCCAGCAGTTTGGTCCCGGGCCCCTACAATGAGCAGTTCTTC.